The clone carrying this T cell receptor (beta chain) appeared many times. The antigen remains undetermined. This specimen belongs to a study of T cell repertoires in cytomegalovirus infection. V was pared by 0 bases and J by 11 bases, with 10 bases between. This CDR3 has 12 amino acids. CDR1 is LGHNT, CDR2 FRNRAP, per germline. TCRdb independently ran MiXCR on the reads; one entry per CDR3 protein. Of approximately 110,000 distinct CDR3 sequences in the sample, 32% were seen once. The sample was CD8+ T cells from cultured PBMCs, taken from culture after CMV antigen stimulation. The chain uses TRBV12-5 and TRBJ1-1; D may be TRBD1 (5 bases). The receptor comes from a human donor in good health (CMV status not recorded). Some clones in this sample may be carry-over from other donors' samples. In nucleotides, the CDR3 is TGTGCTAGTGGTTTGGTGGGCAGGGTGGCTTTCTTT. Amino acids: CASGLVGRVAFF.